This T cell receptor (beta chain) came from a study of blood T cells in healthy people across ages. This clonotype was picked up a small number of times. CDR1 is MNHNY, CDR2 SVGAGI, per germline (reference sequence). The CDR3 is made up of 14 amino acids. A sample-barcoded 5' primer and a J-beta primer mix were used in a second PCR of roughly 6 to 11 cycles. TCRdb re-analysed the 5' RACE reads in MiXCR, keeping a single row per CDR3 protein. This sample has around 500,000 distinct CDR3 sequences, with about 28% found just once. The data were also submitted as part of a second study, on T cells of mothers and their children.

The V call is TRBV6-6, the J call TRBJ2-1, with D perhaps being TRBD1 or TRBD2 (5 bases each). The J call may not be correct, given that the DNA end is closer to TRBJ2-7. The specimen sequenced was blood. The TCR originated in a boy younger than 10 in good health. The CDR3 bases are TGTGCCAGCAGTTTGCCCTTGGGGGTATACGAGCAGTACTTC. This gives the protein CASSLPLGVYEQYF.